This T cell receptor (beta chain) was captured in a study of blood T cell repertoires in COVID-19. The overall study: From the United States, Italy and Spain came samples of acute and convalescent COVID-19.

Per the germline V gene, CDR1 is LGHDT and CDR2 is YNNKEL (reference sequence). Trimming pared 1 base from V and 4 bases from J, leaving 16 bases between. CDR3 length: 17 amino acids. Seattle patients were enrolled while actively infected and followed longitudinally. Assay: immunoSEQ multiplex PCR; the TCRdb copy retains only in-frame clones and omits some. The table has 75,000 to 90,000 clones, 75% to 85% seen once. This receptor was taken from a man aged 55-75 years with COVID-19, enrolled during active disease. The specimen sequenced was peripheral blood. The chain recombines TRBV3-1 (or the pseudogene TRBV3-2) with TRBJ1-4; D might be TRBD1 (5 bases). For the CDR3, the DNA is TGTGCCAGCAGCCAAGGTAGTGGGGCAGGCTTTAATGAAAAACTGTTTTTT. The encoded protein is CASSQGSGAGFNEKLFF.